This paragraph covers one T cell receptor (beta chain) sequence. The antigen remains undetermined. This sample stems from a study of OX40 agonist ivuxolimab in advanced cancers. Generated by immunoSEQ multiplex PCR, the TCRdb table keeps only in-frame clones and is missing some. The table includes about 31,000 clones, 82% detected once. Study conclusions and caveats: Partly responding patients at 0.1-3.0 mg/kg showed some of the smallest clonal expansion. Within 6 weeks, CD4+ and CD8+ blood T cells expanded clonally at 0.1 to 3.0 mg/kg. The mean number of expanded clones was higher in CD8+ T cells than in CD4+.

V was trimmed by 5 bases and J by 8 bases, leaving 18 bases between them. This CDR3 region has 13 residues. CDR1 is GTSNPN and CDR2 is SVGIG in the germline V gene (reference sequence). This receptor was obtained from an adult with an advanced solid tumor such as melanoma, head and neck, liver or kidney cancer. The chain joins TRBV30 to TRBJ1-2; D not certain. The sample in question was CD4+ or CD8+ T cells sorted from blood, obtained in a trial of the OX40 agonist ivuxolimab. The CDR3 protein is CAWSRGLSRGYTF. The CDR3 DNA follows: TGTGCCTGGTCCAGAGGATTAAGTAGGGGCTACACCTTC.